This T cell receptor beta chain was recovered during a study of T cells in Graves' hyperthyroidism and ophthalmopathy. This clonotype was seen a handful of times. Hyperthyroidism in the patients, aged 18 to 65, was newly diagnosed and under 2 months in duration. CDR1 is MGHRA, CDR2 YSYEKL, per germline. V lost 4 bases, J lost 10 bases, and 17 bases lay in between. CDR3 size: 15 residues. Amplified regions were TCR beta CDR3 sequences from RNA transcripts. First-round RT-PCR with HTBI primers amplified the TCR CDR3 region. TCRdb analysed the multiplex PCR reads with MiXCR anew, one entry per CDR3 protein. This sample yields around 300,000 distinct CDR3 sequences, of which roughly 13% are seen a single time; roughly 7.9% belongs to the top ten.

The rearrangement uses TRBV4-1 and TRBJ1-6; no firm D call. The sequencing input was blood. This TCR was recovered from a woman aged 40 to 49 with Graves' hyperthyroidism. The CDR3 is CASSPNRKDDSPLHF. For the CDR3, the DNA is TGCGCCAGCAGCCCGAATCGCAAGGATGACTCACCCCTCCACTTT.